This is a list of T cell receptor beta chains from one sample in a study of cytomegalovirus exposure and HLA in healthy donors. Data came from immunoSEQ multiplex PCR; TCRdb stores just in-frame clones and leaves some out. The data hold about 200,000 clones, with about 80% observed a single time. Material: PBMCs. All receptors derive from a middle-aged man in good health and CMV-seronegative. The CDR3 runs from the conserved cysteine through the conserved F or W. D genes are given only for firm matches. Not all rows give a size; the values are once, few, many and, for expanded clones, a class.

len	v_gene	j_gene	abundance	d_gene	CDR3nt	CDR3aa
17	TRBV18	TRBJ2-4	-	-	TGTGCCAGCTCACCCGTCGGAAGTGGGCTAGCCAAAAACATTCAGTACTTC	CASSPVGSGLAKNIQYF
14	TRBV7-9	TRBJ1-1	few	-	TGTGCCAGCAGCCTCCTTAGCGTTAACACTGAAGCTTTCTTT	CASSLLSVNTEAFF
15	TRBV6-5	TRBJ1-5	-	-	TGTGCCAGCAGTCAATCAGGGTATAGCAATCAGCCCCAGCATTTT	CASSQSGYSNQPQHF
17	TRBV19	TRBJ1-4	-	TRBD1	TGTGCCAGTAGTCGAAGGGGTGGACAGGCATTAAATGAAAAACTGTTTTTT	CASSRRGGQALNEKLFF
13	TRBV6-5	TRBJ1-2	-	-	TGTGCCAGCAAGTTTGACAGCAACTATGGCTACACCTTC	CASKFDSNYGYTF
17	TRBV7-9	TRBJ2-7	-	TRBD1	TGTGCCAGCAGCTTTTTTCCCTACAGGGGGCTCGCCTACGAGCAGTACTTC	CASSFFPYRGLAYEQYF
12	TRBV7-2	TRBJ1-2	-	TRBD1	TGTGCCAGCAGCCCTGACAGGGTGGGCTACACCTTC	CASSPDRVGYTF
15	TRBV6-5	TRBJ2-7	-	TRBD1	TGTGCCAGCAGTATTGACAGGGGAGGAACCTACGAGCAGTACTTC	CASSIDRGGTYEQYF
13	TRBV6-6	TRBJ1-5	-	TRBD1	TGTGCCAGCAGTTACCTCAACAGGGGCACCCAGCATTTT	CASSYLNRGTQHF
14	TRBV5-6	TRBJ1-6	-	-	TGTGCCAGCAGCTTGGGGCAGGGTGTTTCACCCCTCCACTTT	CASSLGQGVSPLHF
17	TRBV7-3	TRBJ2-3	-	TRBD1	TGTGCCAGCGGATCTGGTGGGACAGGGGGCTTCACAGATACGCAGTATTTT	CASGSGGTGGFTDTQYF
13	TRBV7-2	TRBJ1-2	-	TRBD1	TGTGCCAGCAGCTTCGGACAGGGAGGCGGCTACACCTTC	CASSFGQGGGYTF
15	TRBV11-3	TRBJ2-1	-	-	TGTGCCAGCAGCTCTCAAACACTAGCTGGGAATGAGCAGTTCTTC	CASSSQTLAGNEQFF
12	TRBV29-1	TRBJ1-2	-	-	TGCAGCGTTGAGGCAGGGTACTATGGCTACACCTTC	CSVEAGYYGYTF
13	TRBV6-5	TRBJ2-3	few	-	TGTGCCAGCAGTAGGACTGTCGCAGATACGCAGTATTTT	CASSRTVADTQYF
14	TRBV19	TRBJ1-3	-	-	TGTGCCAGTAGCGACACACTTGGAAGAAACACCATATATTTT	CASSDTLGRNTIYF
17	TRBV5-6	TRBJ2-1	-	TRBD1	TGTGCCAGCAGCCGCCTGGACAGGCCGCTCTCCTACAATGAGCAGTTCTTC	CASSRLDRPLSYNEQFF
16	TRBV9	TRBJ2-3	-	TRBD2	TGTGCCAGCAGCGAAAGTAAGCGGGGACGCACAGATACGCAGTATTTT	CASSESKRGRTDTQYF
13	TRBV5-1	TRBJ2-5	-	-	TGCGCCAGCAGCTCTCAGGGTCGCGAGACCCAGTACTTC	CASSSQGRETQYF
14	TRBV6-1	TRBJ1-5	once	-	TGTGCCATCGAGGACAGTAGAAACAATCAGCCCCAGCATTTT	CAIEDSRNNQPQHF
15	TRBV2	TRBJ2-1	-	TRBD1	TGTGCCAGCAGGCCCGGGACAGGGGTCTACAATGAGCAGTTCTTC	CASRPGTGVYNEQFF
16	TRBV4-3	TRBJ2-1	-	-	TGCGCCAGCAGCCTTGGGGCGGCTGGCCGATACAATGAGCAGTTCTTC	CASSLGAAGRYNEQFF
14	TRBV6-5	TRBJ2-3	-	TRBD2	TGTGCCAGCAGTTACTCGGTTAGCGGGGATACGCAGTATTTT	CASSYSVSGDTQYF
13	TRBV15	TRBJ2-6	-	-	TGTGCCACGCATTCCGGGGGGGCCAACGTCCTGACTTTC	CATHSGGANVLTF
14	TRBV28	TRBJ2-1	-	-	-	CASSSSGLTNEQFF
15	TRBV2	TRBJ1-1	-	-	TGTGCCAGCGGTTTGGGGGGAGGATGGAACACTGAAGCTTTCTTT	CASGLGGGWNTEAFF
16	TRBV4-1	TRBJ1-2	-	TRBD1	TGCGCCAGCAGCCAGGGACAGGGGATCCCCTTCTATGGCTACACCTTC	CASSQGQGIPFYGYTF
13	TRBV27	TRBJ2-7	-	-	TGTGCCAGCAGTTTATTTGAGGGTGGCGAGCAGTACTTC	CASSLFEGGEQYF
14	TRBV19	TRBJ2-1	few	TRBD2	TGTGCCAGTAGTATTTCTAGCGGGAGTTATGAGCAGTTCTTC	CASSISSGSYEQFF
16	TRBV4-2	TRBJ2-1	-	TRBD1	TGTGCCAGCAGCCAAGATCCCAACAGGGGGCTCAATGAGCAGTTCTTC	CASSQDPNRGLNEQFF
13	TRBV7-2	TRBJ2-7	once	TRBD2	TGTGCCAGCAGCTTTAGCGGGAGCGGGTTTACATACTTC	CASSFSGSGFTYF
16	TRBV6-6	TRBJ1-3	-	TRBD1	TGTGCCAGCAGTTACTCGGACAGGGCGTCTGGAAACACCATATATTTT	CASSYSDRASGNTIYF
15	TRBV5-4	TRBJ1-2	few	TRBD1	TGTGCCAGCAGCCCGGGACAGGGGATGGACTATGGCTACACCTTC	CASSPGQGMDYGYTF
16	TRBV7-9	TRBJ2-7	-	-	TGTGCCAGCAGCTTAGGGAGTTATGGCGGAACCTACGAGCAGTACTTC	CASSLGSYGGTYEQYF
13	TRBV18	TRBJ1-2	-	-	TGTGCCAGCTCACCCGGCGGCGCGGGGGGCTACACCTTC	CASSPGGAGGYTF
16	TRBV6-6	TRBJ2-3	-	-	TGTGCCAGCAGAAGCCTACACGGACTTTACACAGATACGCAGTATTTT	CASRSLHGLYTDTQYF
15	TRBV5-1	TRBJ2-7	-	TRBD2	TGCGCCAGCAGCAGAACGATCAGCGGGAGTAGCGAGCAGTACTTC	CASSRTISGSSEQYF
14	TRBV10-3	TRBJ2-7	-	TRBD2	TGTGCCATCAGTGGTAAAGCGGGAGAGTACGAGCAGTACTTC	CAISGKAGEYEQYF
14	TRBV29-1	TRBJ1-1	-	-	TGCAGCGTTCACCTAGGAAGGAATATCGCTGAAGCTTTCTTT	CSVHLGRNIAEAFF
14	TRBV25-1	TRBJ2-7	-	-	TGTGCCAGCAGTGTCGGGGGGCTGGTCTACGAGCAGTACTTC	CASSVGGLVYEQYF
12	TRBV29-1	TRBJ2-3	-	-	TGCAGCGTTCTAACAGACACAGATACGCAGTATTTT	CSVLTDTDTQYF
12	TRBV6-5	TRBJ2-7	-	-	TGTGCCAGCAGCCCCCCCAGGGGCGAGCAGTACTTC	CASSPPRGEQYF
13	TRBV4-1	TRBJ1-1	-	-	TGCGCCAGCAGACACACGGGGGACCTAGAAGCTTTCTTT	CASRHTGDLEAFF
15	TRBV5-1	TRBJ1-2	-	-	TGCGCCAGCAGCTTGATCACAGGAGGGGACTATGGCTACACCTTC	CASSLITGGDYGYTF
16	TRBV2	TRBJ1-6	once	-	TGTGCCAGCAGTGAAGTCCCCGTAAACTATAATTCACCCCTCCACTTT	CASSEVPVNYNSPLHF
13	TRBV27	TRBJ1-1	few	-	TGTGCCAGCAGACCTACAGGTGGCACTGAAGCTTTCTTT	CASRPTGGTEAFF
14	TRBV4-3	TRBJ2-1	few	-	TGCGCCAGCAGCGTCGCCGGCAGGGCGAATGAGCAGTTCTTC	CASSVAGRANEQFF
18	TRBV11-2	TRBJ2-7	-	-	TGTGCCAGCAGCTTAGATGATTGGGAGCGGAGGGGCTCCTACGAGCAGTACTTC	CASSLDDWERRGSYEQYF